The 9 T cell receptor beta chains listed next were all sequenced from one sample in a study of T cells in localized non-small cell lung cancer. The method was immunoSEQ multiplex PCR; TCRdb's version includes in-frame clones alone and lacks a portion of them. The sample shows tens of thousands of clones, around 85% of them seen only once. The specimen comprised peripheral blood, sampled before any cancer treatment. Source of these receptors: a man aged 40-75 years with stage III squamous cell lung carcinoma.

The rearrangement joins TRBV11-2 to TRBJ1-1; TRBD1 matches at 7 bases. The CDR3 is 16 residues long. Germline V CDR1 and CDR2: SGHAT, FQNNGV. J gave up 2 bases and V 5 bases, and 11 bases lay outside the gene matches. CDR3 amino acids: CASSLMGGGINTEAFF. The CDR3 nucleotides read TGTGCCAGCAGCCTGATGGGAGGGGGCATTAACACTGAAGCTTTCTTT.

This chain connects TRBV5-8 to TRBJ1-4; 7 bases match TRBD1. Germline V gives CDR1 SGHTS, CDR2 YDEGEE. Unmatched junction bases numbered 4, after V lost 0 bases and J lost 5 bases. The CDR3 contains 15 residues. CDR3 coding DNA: TGTGCCAGCAGCTTGGGGGGACAGTTAAATGAAAAACTGTTTTTT. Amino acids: CASSLGGQLNEKLFF.

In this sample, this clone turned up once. CDR3 in DNA: TGTGCCTGGAGTGTACTAGGGCAGGGGCGGGATGAGCAGTTCTTC. It yields the protein CAWSVLGQGRDEQFF. The genes are TRBV30 and TRBJ2-1, with D possibly being TRBD1 (6 bases). The CDR3 loop spans 15 amino acids. V was trimmed by 0 bases and J by 8 bases, leaving 17 bases between them. Germline-derived CDR1 and CDR2 are GTSNPN and SVGIG (reference sequence). Filled out from reference TRBV30 and TRBJ2-1, the complete variable domain reads SQTIHQWPATLVQPVGSPLSLECTVEGTSNPNLYWYRQAAGRGLQLLFYSVGIGQISSEVPQNLSASRPQDRQFILSSKKLLLSDSGFYLCAWSVLGQGRDEQFFGPGTRLTVL.

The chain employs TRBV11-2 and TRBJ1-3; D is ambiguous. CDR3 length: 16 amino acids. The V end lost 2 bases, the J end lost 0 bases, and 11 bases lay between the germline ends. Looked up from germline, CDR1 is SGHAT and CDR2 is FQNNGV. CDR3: CASSLSLQSSGNTIYF. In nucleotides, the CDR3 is TGTGCCAGCAGCTTATCGCTCCAGAGCTCTGGAAACACCATATATTTT.

CDR3 protein: CSVEAREASNRGTYEQYF. In DNA form, the CDR3 reads TGCAGCGTTGAGGCACGAGAGGCCTCAAACCGGGGGACCTACGAGCAGTACTTC. The J gene is TRBJ2-7, the V gene TRBV29-1, with a possible D match to TRBD2 (6 bases). The germline V gene has CDR1 SQVTM and CDR2 ANQGSEA. The V end was cut by 3 bases, the J end by 2 bases, with 26 bases between. This CDR3 is built from 18 residues.

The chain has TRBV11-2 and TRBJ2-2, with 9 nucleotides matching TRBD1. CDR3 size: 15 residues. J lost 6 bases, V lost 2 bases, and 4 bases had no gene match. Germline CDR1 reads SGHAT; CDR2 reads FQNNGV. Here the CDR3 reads CASSLRTGVAGELFF. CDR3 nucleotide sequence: TGTGCCAGCAGCTTAAGGACAGGGGTTGCCGGGGAGCTGTTTTTT.

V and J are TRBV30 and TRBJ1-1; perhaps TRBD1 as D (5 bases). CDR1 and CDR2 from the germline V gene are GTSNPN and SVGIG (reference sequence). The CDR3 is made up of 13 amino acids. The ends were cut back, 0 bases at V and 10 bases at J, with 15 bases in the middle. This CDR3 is CAWSVLPETAAFF. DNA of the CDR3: TGTGCCTGGAGTGTATTACCGGAGACAGCAGCTTTCTTT.

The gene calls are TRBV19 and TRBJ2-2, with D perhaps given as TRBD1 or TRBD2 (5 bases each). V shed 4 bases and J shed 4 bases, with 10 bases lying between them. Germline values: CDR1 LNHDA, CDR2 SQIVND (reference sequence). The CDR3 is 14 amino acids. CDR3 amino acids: CASSTGLLTGELFF. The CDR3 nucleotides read TGTGCCAGTAGTACGGGGCTACTCACCGGGGAGCTGTTTTTT. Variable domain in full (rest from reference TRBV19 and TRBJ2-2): DGGITQSPKYLFRKEGQNVTLSCEQNLNHDAMYWYRQDPGQGLRLIYYSQIVNDFQKGDIAEGYSVSREKKESFPLTVTSAQKNPTAFYLCASSTGLLTGELFFGEGSRLTVL.

Written as DNA, the CDR3 is TGTGCCAGCAGCTTGGGGCTAGCGGGTTCCTACGAGCAGTACTTC. It translates to CASSLGLAGSYEQYF. This chain joins TRBV5-5 and TRBJ2-7, with TRBD2 identical over 8 bases. CDR3 size: 15 residues. The V gene end was trimmed by 0 bases and the J gene end by 1 base; junction bases not matched to a gene: 3. CDR1 is SGHKS and CDR2 is YYEKEE in the germline V gene (reference sequence).